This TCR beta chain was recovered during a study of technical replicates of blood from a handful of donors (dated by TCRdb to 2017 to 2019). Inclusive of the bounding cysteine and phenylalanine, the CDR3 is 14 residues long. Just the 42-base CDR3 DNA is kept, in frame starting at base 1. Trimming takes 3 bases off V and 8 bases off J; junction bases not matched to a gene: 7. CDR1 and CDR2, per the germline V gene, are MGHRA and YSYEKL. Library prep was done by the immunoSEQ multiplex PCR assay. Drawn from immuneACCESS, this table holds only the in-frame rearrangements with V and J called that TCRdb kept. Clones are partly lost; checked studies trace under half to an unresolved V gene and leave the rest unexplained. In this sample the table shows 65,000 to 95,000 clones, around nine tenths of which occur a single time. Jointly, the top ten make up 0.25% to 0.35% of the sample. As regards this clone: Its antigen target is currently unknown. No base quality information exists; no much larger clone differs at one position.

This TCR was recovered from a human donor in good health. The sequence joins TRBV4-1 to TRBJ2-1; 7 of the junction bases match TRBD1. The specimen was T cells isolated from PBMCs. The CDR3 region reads CASSQTQGVYEQFF. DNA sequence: TGCGCCAGCAGCCAGACCCAGGGGGTCTATGAGCAGTTCTTC.